This T cell receptor beta chain was recorded in a study of T cell responses to AZD1222 COVID-19 vaccine. Study as a whole: Investigators merged groups given second doses at roughly 4 or roughly 12 weeks. Broader study findings: Regions 160-218 and 743-854 dominated among vaccine-associated CD4 TCRs spanning spike. Most donors were white British, females outnumbered males, and clonal diversity was possibly underestimated. Rises in breadth and depth of Spike-specific TCRs came after two AZD1222 doses.

Trimming removed 3 bases from V and 12 bases from J, with 15 bases in between. Germline V gene lookup returns CDR1 SGHNT and CDR2 YENEEA. This CDR3 is 13 amino acids long. Clones were read by immunoSEQ multiplex PCR, and TCRdb kept only the in-frame ones, dropping some. The profile shows under 150,000 clones, approximately 94% of them singletons. About this clone itself: What it recognizes is unknown.

The chain recombines TRBV11-3 with TRBJ2-1; the D gene is possibly TRBD2 (5 bases). The origin of this receptor is an adult in good health. The sequenced sample was peripheral blood, obtained on day 0 of AZD1222 vaccination. CDR3 coding DNA: TGTGCCAGCAGCTTCTCTTCAGTCGAGGGGCAGTTCTTC. Encoded protein: CASSFSSVEGQFF.